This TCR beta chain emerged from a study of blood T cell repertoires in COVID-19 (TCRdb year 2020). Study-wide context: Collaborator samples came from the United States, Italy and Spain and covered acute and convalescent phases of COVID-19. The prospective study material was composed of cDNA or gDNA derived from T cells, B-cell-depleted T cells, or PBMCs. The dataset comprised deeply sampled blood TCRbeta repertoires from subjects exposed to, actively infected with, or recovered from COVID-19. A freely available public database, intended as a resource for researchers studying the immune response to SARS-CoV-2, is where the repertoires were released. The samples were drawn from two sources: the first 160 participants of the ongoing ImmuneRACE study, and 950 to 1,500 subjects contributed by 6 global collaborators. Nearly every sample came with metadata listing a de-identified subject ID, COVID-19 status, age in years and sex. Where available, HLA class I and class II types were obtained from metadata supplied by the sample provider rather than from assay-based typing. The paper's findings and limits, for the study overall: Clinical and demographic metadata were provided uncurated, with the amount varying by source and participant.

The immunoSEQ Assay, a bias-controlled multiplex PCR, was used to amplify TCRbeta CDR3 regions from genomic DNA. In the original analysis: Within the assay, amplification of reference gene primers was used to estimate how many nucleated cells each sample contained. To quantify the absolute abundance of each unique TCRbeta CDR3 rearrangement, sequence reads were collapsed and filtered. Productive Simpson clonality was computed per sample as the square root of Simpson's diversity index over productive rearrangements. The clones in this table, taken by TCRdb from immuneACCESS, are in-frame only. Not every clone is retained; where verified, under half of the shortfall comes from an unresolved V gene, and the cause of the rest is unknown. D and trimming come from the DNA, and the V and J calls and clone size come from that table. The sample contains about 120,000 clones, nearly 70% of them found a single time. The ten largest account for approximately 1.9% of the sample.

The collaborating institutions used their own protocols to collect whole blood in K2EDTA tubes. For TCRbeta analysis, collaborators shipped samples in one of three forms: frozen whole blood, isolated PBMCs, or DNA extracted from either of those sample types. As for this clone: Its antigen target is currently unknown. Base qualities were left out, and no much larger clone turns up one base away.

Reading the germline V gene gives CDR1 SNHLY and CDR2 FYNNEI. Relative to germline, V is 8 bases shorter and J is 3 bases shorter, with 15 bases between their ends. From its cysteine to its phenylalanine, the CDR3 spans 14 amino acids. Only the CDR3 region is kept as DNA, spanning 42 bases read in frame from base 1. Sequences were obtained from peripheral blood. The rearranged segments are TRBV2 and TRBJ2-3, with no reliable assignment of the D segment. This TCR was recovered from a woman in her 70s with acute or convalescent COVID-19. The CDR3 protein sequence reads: CASLLGVGTDTQYF. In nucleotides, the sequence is TGTGCCAGCCTCCTAGGCGTCGGGACAGATACGCAGTATTTT.